This TCR beta chain was identified during a study of identical twins. TCRdb redid the calling of the 5' RACE reads with MiXCR, one entry per CDR3 protein. The table shows approximately 470,000 distinct CDR3 sequences, with 12% to 15% occurring only once. Germline lookup yields CDR1 LNHNV and CDR2 YYDKDF (reference sequence). The CDR3 is made up of 17 amino acids. V was cut by 1 base and J by 0 bases, with 14 bases left in between. This clonotype has at least ten counts. A further study also used this sample, focusing on yellow fever vaccine responses in identical twins.

The receptor comes from a woman between 18 and 29 years old in good health. This chain uses TRBV15 with TRBJ2-3, with D unclear. The specimen sequenced was CD4+ T cells sorted from blood. CDR3 DNA sequence: TGTGCCACCAGCAGAGTTACGAGAATAGCTAGCACAGATACGCAGTATTTT. Translated, it gives CATSRVTRIASTDTQYF.